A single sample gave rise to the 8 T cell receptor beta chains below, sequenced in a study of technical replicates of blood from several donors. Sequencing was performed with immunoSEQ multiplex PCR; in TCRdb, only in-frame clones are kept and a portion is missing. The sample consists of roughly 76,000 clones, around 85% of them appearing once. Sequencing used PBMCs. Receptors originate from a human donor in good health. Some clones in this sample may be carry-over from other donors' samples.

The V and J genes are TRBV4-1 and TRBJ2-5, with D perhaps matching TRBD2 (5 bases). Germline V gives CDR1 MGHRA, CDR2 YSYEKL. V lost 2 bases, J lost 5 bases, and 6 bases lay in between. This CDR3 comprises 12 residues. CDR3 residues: CASSQRGETQYF. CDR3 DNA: TGCGCCAGCAGCCAAAGAGGGGAGACCCAGTACTTC.

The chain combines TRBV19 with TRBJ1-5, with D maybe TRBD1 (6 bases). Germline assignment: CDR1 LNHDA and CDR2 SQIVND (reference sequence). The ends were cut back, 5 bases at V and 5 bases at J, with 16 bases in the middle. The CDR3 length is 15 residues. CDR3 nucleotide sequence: TGTGCCAGTAGTTTTACCCAGGGGTGGGATCAGCCCCAGCATTTT. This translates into CASSFTQGWDQPQHF.

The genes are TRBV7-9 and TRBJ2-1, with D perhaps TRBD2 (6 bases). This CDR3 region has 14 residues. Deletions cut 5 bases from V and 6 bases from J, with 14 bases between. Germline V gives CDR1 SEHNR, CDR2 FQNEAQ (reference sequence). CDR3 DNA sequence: TGTGCCAGCAGCAGGGGACTCGGCCCCAATGAGCAGTTCTTC. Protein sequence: CASSRGLGPNEQFF.

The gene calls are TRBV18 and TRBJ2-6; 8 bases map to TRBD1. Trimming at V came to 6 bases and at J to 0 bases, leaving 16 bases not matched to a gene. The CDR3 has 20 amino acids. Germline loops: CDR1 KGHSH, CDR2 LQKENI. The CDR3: CASSRPSGQAIFSGANVLTF. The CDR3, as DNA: TGTGCCAGCTCCCGACCTTCGGGACAGGCAATCTTCTCTGGGGCCAACGTCCTGACTTTC. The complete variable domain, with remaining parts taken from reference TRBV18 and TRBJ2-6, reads NAGVMQNPRHLVRRRGQEARLRCSPMKGHSHVYWYRQLPEEGLKFMVYLQKENIIDESGMPKERFSAEFPKEGPSILRIQQVVRGDSAAYFCASSRPSGQAIFSGANVLTFGAGSRLTVL.

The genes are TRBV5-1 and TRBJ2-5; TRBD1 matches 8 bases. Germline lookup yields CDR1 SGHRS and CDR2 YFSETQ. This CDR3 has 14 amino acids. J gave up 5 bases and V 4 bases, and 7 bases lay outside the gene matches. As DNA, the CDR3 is TGCGCCAGCAGCATCCAGGGGGCGCGGGAGACCCAGTACTTC. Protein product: CASSIQGARETQYF.

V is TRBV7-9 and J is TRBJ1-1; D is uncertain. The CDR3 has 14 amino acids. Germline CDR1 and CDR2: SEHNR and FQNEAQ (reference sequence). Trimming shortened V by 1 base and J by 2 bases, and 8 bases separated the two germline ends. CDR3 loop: CASSLGGPNTEAFF. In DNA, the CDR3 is TGTGCCAGCAGCTTAGGTGGCCCTAACACTGAAGCTTTCTTT.

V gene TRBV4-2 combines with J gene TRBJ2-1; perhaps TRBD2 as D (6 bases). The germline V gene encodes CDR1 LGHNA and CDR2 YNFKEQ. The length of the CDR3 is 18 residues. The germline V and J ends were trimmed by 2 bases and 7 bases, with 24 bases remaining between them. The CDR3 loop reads CASSQRFGISGAWNEQFF. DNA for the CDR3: TGTGCCAGCAGCCAACGATTCGGAATATCGGGAGCATGGAATGAGCAGTTCTTC.

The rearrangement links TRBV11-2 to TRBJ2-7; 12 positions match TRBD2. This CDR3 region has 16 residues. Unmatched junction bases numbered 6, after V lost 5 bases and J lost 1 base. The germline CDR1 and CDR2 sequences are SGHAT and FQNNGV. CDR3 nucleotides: TGTGCCAGCAGCGCGTTCCTAGCGGGAGGGTCCTACGAGCAGTACTTC. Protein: CASSAFLAGGSYEQYF.